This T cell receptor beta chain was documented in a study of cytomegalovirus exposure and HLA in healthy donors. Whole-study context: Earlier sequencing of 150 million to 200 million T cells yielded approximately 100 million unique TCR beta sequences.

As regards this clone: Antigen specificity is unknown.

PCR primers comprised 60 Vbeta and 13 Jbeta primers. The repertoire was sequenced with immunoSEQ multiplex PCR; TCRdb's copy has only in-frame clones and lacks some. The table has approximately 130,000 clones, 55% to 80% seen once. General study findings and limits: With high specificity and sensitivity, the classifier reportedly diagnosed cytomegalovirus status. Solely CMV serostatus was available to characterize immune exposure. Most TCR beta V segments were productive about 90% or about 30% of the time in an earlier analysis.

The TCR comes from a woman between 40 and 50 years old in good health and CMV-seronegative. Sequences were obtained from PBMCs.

CDR3 amino acids: CASSFVTTGGNTGELFF. The DNA for the CDR3 is TGTGCCAGCAGCTTTGTCACAACAGGGGGGAACACCGGGGAGCTGTTTTTT. This chain joins TRBV7-9 and TRBJ2-2; 8 bases are shared with TRBD1. J was trimmed by 1 base and V by 3 bases; bases with no gene match: 7. Germline lookup yields CDR1 SEHNR and CDR2 FQNEAQ (reference sequence). CDR3 length: 17 amino acids.